This entry lists 5 T cell receptor beta chains sequenced from one sample in a study of beta chain features in type 1 diabetes. Study results and limitations: Significant though moderate, a shortening of TCRB CDR3s appeared in all four CD4+ subsets of Type 1 diabetes patients.

Of the isolated RNA, all was reverse transcribed, and so the sequenced material was expressed TCRB transcripts. Sequencing used immunoSEQ multiplex PCR; TCRdb keeps in-frame clones, though not all of them. The table lists about 340,000 clones, about 13% of them singletons. These receptors' antigens are unknown. The sample comprised naive CD4+ T cells from blood. All receptors derive from a woman aged 18-29 years with type 1 diabetes.

The V and J genes are TRBV18 and TRBJ2-1, with TRBD2 matching over 7 bases. The V and J ends lost 6 bases and 4 bases, in that order; junction bases with no gene match: 3. CDR3 length: 13 residues. Germline assignment: CDR1 KGHSH and CDR2 LQKENI. This CDR3 is CASSSSGYNEQFF. CDR3 sequence (DNA): TGTGCCAGCTCGTCTAGCGGATACAATGAGCAGTTCTTC.

Notes on this clone: The identical CDR3 is also encoded by other nucleotide sequences in the sample. The chain combines TRBV30 with TRBJ2-7, with 7 nucleotides matching TRBD1. CDR1 is GTSNPN and CDR2 is SVGIG in the germline V gene (reference sequence). CDR3 length: 11 residues. Trimming removed 4 bases from V and 5 bases from J; junction bases left unmatched: 2. CDR3 nucleotides: TGTGCCTGGACAGGGGGTCACGAGCAGTACTTC. This gives the protein CAWTGGHEQYF. Supplemented by reference TRBV30 and TRBJ2-7, the full variable domain reads SQTIHQWPATLVQPVGSPLSLECTVEGTSNPNLYWYRQAAGRGLQLLFYSVGIGQISSEVPQNLSASRPQDRQFILSSKKLLLSDSGFYLCAWTGGHEQYFGPGTRLTVT.

This sequence joins TRBV25-1 and TRBJ2-5, with a possible D match to TRBD2 (5 bases). There are 16 residues in the CDR3. Trimming took 4 bases from V and 5 from J, leaving 20 bases between them. Germline lookup yields CDR1 MGHDK and CDR2 SYGVNS. This chain's CDR3 is CASSALAGRARETQYF. CDR3 DNA sequence: TGTGCCAGCAGTGCGCTAGCCGGCCGGGCGAGGGAGACCCAGTACTTC.

This clone has only a few counts. The chain carries TRBV27 and TRBJ2-5, with 15 bases lining up with TRBD2. V gave up 4 bases and J gave up 5 bases; unmatched junction bases: 5. Germline loops: CDR1 MNHEY, CDR2 SMNVEV (reference sequence). The CDR3 spans 16 residues. CDR3 loop: CASSSRTSGRGETQYF. The CDR3, as DNA: TGTGCCAGCAGTTCCCGGACTAGCGGGAGGGGGGAGACCCAGTACTTC.

The rearrangement joins TRBV7-6 to TRBJ2-1, with D tentatively TRBD1 (6 bases). This CDR3 has 18 amino acids. Trimming shortened V by 1 base and J by 0 bases, and 16 bases separated the two germline ends. In germline, CDR1 is SGHVS, CDR2 FNYEAQ. CDR3 coding DNA: TGTGCCAGCAGCTTAGTGAATGGACAGTTTAGCTCCTACAATGAGCAGTTCTTC. Its translation: CASSLVNGQFSSYNEQFF.